The clone carrying this T cell receptor beta chain occurred a few times. The record originates from a study of Ad26.COV2.S vaccination and SARS-CoV-2 variants. For the study at large: Intramuscular Ad26.COV2.S at 5x10^10 or 1x10^11 viral particles.

Indicated treatment: roughly 20 received Ad26.COV2.S at low or high dose, single or two shots; 5 received placebo; per-sample allocation not given. All samples were drawn on day 63, counting from the first vaccine or placebo injection. The germline gives CDR1 SGHTA, CDR2 FQGTGA. CDR3 length: 14 amino acids. The V gene lost 0 bases and the J gene lost 5 bases, with 8 bases spanning the gap. Assay: immunoSEQ multiplex PCR; the TCRdb copy retains only in-frame clones and omits some. The table has hundreds of thousands of clones, 89% seen once. The sequencing here drew on peripheral blood, taken in a trial of Ad26.COV2.S vaccine versus placebo. The chain employs TRBV7-3 and TRBJ2-1; D not certain. The source of this sequence is a person aged 18-60 years who received the Ad26.COV2.S COVID-19 vaccine or a placebo. For the CDR3, the DNA is TGTGCCAGCAGCTTAACGGCTAGAAACAATGAGCAGTTCTTC. It codes for CASSLTARNNEQFF.